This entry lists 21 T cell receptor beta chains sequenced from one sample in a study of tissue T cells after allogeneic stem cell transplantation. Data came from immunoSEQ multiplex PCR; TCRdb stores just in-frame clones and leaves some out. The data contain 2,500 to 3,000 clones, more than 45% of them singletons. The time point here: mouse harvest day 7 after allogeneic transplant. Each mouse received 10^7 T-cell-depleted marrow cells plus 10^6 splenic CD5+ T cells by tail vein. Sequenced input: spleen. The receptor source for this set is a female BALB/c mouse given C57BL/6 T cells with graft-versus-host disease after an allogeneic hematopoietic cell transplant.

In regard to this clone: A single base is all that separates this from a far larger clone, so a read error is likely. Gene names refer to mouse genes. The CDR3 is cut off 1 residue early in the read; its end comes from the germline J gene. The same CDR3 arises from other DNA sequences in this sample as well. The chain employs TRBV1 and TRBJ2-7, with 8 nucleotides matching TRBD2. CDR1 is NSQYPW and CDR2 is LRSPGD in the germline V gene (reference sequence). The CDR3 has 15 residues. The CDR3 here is CTCSADWGRTYEQYF. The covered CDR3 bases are TGCACCTGTAGTGCAGACTGGGGTAGAACCTATGAACAGTAC. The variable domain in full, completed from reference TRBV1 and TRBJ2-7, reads VTLLEQNPRWRLVPRGQAVNLRCILKNSQYPWMSWYQQDLQKQLQWLFTLRSPGDKEVKSLPGADYLATRVTDTELRLQVANMSQGRTLYCTCSADWGRTYEQYFGPGTRLTVL.

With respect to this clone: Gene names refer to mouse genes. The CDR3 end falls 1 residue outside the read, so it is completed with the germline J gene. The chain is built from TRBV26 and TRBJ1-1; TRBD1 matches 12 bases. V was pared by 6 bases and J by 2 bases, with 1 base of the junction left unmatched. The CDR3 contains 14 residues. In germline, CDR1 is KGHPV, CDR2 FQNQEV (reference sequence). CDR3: CASRGTGGNTEVFF. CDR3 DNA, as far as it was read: TGTGCCAGCAGGGGGACAGGGGGCAACACAGAAGTCTTC.

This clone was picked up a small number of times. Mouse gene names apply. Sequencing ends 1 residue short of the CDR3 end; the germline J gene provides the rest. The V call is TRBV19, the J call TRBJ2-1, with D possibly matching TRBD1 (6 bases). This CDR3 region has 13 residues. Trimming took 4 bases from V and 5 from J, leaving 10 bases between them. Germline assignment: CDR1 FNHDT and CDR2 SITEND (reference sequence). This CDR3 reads CASSANRDAEQFF. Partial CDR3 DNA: TGTGCCAGCAGTGCTAACAGGGATGCTGAGCAGTTC.

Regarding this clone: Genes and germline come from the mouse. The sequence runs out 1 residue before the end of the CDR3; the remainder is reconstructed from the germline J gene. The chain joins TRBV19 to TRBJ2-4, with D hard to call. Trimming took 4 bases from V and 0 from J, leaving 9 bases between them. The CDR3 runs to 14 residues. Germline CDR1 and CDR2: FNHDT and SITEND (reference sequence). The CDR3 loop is CASSPDTSQNTLYF. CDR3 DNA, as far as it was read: TGTGCCAGCAGTCCCGACACTAGTCAAAACACCTTGTAC.

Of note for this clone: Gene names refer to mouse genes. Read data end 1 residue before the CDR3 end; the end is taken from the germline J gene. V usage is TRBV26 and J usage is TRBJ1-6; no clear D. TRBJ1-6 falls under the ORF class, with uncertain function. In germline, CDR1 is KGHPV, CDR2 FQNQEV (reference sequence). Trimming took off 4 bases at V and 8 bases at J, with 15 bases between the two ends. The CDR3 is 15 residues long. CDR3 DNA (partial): TGTGCCAGCAGTCGTAGGCAGGCGAGGGATTCGCCCCTCTAC. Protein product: CASSRRQARDSPLY. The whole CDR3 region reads CASSRRQARDSPLYF.

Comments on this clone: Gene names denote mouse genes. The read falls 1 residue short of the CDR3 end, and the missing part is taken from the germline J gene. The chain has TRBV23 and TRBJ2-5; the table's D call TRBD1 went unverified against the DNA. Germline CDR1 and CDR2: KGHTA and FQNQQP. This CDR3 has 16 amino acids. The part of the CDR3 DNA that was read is TGCTCCAGCAGTCAATCTCCGGGACAGGGGGCGCTCACCCAGTAC. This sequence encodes CSSSQSPGQGALTQY. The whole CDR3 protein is CSSSQSPGQGALTQYF.

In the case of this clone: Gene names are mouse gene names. The CDR3 sequence: CASSQQGNQDTQYF. The CDR3 bases that were read are TGTGCCAGCAGCCAACAGGGAAACCAAGACACCCAGTAC. This chain uses TRBV5 with TRBJ2-5; TRBD1 is a possible D gene (5 bases). The read halts 1 residue ahead of the CDR3 end, with the missing end drawn from the germline J gene. Germline values: CDR1 LGHNA, CDR2 YNLKQL (reference sequence). The CDR3 spans 14 residues. V lost 2 bases and J lost 0, with 6 bases in between.

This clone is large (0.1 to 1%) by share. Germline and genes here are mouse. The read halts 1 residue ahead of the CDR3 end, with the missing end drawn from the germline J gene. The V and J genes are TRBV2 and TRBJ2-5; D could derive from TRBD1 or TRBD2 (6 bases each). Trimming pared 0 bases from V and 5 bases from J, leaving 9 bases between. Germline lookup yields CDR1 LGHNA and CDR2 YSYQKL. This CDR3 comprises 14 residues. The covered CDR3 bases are TGTGCCAGCAGCCAAGATGGGGGCGGAGACACCCAGTAC. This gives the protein CASSQDGGGDTQY. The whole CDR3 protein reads CASSQDGGGDTQYF.

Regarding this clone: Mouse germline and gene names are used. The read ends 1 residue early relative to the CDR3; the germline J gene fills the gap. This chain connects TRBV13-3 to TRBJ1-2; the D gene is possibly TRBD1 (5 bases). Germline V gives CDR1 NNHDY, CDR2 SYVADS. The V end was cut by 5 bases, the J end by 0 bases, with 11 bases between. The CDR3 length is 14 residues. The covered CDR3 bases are TGTGCCAGCAGCCCGGGACGGACAAACTCCGACTACACC. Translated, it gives CASSPGRTNSDYT. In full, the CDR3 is CASSPGRTNSDYTF.

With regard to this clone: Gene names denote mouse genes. The CDR3 region is CASSPDGGIAEQFF. CDR3 DNA, as far as it was read: TGTGCCAGCTCCCCCGATGGGGGGATTGCTGAGCAGTTC. The gene calls are TRBV12-1 and TRBJ2-1; 7 bases line up with TRBD2. The CDR3 extends 1 residue past the end of the read, so its final part is completed from the germline J gene. The V gene's germline CDR1 is SGHSN and CDR2 HYEKVE. This CDR3 spans 14 amino acids. J gave up 6 bases and V 4 bases, and 8 bases lay outside the gene matches. Supplemented by reference TRBV12-1 and TRBJ2-1, the full variable domain reads DSGVVQSPRHIIKEKGGRSVLTCIPISGHSNVVWYQQTLGKELKFLIQHYEKVERDKGFLPSRFSVQQFDDYHSEMNMSALELEDSAMYFCASSPDGGIAEQFFGPGTRLTVL.

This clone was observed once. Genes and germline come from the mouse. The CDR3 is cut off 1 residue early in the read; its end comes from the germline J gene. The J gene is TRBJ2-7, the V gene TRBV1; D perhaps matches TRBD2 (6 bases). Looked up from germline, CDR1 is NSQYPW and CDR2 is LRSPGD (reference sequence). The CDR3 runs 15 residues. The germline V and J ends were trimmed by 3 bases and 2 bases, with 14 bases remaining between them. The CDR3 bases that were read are TGCACCTGCAGTGCGGGCTGGGGTAGAACCTATGAACAGTAC. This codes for CTCSAGWGRTYEQY. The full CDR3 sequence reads CTCSAGWGRTYEQYF. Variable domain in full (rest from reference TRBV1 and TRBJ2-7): VTLLEQNPRWRLVPRGQAVNLRCILKNSQYPWMSWYQQDLQKQLQWLFTLRSPGDKEVKSLPGADYLATRVTDTELRLQVANMSQGRTLYCTCSAGWGRTYEQYFGPGTRLTVL.

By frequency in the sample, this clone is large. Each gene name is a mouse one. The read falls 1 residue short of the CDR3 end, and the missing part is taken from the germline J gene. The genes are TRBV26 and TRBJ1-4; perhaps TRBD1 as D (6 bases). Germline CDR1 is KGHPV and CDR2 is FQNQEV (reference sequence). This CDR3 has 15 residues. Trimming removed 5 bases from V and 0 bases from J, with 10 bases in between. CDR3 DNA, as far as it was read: TGTGCCAGCAGTTGGACAGTCGTTTCCAACGAAAGATTATTT. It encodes CASSWTVVSNERLF. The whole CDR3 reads CASSWTVVSNERLFF.

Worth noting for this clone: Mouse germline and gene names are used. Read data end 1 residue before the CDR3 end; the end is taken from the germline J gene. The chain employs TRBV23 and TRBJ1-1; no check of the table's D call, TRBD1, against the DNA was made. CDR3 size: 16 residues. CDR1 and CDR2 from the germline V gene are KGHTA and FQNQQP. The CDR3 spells CSSSQLRGGSNTEVFF. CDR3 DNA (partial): TGCTCCAGCAGTCAATTGAGAGGGGGCTCGAACACAGAAGTCTTC.

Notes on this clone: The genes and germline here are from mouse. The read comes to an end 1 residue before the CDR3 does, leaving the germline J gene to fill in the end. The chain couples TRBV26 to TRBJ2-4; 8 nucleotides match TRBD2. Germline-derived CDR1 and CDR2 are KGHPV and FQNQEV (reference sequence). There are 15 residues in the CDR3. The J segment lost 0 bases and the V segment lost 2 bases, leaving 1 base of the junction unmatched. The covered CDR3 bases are TGTGCCAGCAGTCTGGGACTGGGTAGTCAAAACACCTTGTAC. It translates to CASSLGLGSQNTLY. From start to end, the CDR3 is CASSLGLGSQNTLYF.

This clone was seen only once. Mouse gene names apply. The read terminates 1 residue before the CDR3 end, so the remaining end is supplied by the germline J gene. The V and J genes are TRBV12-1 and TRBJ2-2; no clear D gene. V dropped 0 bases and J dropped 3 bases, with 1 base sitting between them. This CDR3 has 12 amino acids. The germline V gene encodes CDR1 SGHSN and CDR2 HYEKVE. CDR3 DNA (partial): TGTGCCAGCTCTCTCGACACCGGGCAGCTCTAC. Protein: CASSLDTGQLY. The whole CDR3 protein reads CASSLDTGQLYF.

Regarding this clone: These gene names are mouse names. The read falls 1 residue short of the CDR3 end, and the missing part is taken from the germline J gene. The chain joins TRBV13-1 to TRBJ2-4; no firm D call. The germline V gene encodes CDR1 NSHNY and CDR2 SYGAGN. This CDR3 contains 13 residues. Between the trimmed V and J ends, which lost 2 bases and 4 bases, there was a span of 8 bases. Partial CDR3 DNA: TGTGCCAGCAGTGACCCGAAAAAAAACACCTTGTAC. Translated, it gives CASSDPKKNTLY. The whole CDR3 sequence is CASSDPKKNTLYF.

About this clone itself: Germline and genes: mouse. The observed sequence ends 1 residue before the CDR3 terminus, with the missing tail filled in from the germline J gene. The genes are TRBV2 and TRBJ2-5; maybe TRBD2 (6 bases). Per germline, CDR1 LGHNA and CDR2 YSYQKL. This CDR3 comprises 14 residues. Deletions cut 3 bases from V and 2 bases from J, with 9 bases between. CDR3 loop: CASSQSGVQDTQYF. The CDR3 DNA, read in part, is TGTGCCAGCAGCCAGTCTGGGGTCCAAGACACCCAGTAC.

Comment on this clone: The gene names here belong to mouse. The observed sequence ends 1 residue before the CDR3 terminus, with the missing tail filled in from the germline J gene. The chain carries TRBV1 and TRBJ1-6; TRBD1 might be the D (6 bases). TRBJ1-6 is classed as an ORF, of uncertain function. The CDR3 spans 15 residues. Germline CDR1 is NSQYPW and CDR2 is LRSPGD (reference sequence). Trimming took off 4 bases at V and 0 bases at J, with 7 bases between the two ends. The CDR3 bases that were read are TGCACCTGCAGTGGACAGGTTTCCTATAATTCGCCCCTCTAC. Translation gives CTCSGQVSYNSPLY. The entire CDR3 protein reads CTCSGQVSYNSPLYF.

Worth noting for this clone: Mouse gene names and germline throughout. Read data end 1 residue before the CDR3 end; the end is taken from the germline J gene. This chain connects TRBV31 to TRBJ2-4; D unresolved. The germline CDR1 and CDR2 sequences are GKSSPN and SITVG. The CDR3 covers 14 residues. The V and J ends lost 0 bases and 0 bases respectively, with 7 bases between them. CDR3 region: CAWSLVGSQNTLYF. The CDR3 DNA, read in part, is TGTGCCTGGAGTCTAGTGGGTAGTCAAAACACCTTGTAC.

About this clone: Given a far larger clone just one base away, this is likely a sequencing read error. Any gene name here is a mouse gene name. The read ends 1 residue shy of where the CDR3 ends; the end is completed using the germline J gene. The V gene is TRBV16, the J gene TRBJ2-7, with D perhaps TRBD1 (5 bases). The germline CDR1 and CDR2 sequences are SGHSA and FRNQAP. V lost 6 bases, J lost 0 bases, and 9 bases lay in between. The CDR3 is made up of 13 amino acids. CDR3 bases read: TGTGCAAGCAGTCGACAGAGCTCCTATGAACAGTAC. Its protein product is CASSRQSSYEQY. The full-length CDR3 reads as CASSRQSSYEQYF.

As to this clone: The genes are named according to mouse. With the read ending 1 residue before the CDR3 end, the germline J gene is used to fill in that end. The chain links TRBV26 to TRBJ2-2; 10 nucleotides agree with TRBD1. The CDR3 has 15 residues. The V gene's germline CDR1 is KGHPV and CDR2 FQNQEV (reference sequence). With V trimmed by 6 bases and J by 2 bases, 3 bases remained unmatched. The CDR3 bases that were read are TGTGCCAGCAGGATGGGACAGGGGAACACCGGGCAGCTCTAC. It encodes CASRMGQGNTGQLY. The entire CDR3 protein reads CASRMGQGNTGQLYF.